This is a list of T cell receptor beta chains from one sample in a study of T cell repertoires in cytomegalovirus infection. The antigens of these receptors remain unknown. MiXCR, run by TCRdb on the reads, gives a single entry per CDR3 protein. The sample shows 600,000 to 700,000 distinct CDR3 sequences, around 35% of them seen only once. The specimen was cultured PBMCs, collected from culture after CMV antigen stimulation. The receptors were gathered from a human donor in good health (CMV status not recorded). Some clones in this sample may be carry-over from other donors' samples. CDR3s include the opening cysteine and the closing phenylalanine or tryptophan. D genes are given only for firm matches. A clone size is listed for some rows: how often the clone was seen (once, few, many), or a class if it is expanded.

v_gene	abundance	d_gene	j_gene	CDR3nt	CDR3aa
TRBV7-6	few	TRBD1	TRBJ2-7	TGTGCCAGCAGCTTAGGACAGGGGGCGCTTGCCGAGCAGTACTTC	CASSLGQGALAEQYF
TRBV6-5	few	-	TRBJ1-2	TGTGCCAGCACCCTCAGCGGGTTAGGCTACACCTTC	CASTLSGLGYTF
TRBV28	few	-	TRBJ1-2	TGTGCCAGCACCGCCGGGGGCCGTGATGGCTACACCTTC	CASTAGGRDGYTF
TRBV12-5	few	-	TRBJ2-1	TGTGCTACTTTCCAGGGGTTCGATGAGCAGTTCTTC	CATFQGFDEQFF
TRBV2	-	-	TRBJ2-3	TGTGCCAGCAGTTCCAATAGCGGAGATACGCAGTATTTT	CASSSNSGDTQYF
TRBV20-1	-	-	TRBJ2-3	TGCAGTGCGCCTGACAGTTCTAGCACAGATACGCAGTATTTT	CSAPDSSSTDTQYF
TRBV6-5	-	TRBD2	TRBJ2-3	TGTGCCAGCAGTTACTCTAGCGGGGGAACAGATACGCAGTATTTT	CASSYSSGGTDTQYF
TRBV7-9	many	-	TRBJ1-2	TGTGCCAGCAGCTTAGGTGTCAGTCTTCCTTATGGCTACACCTTC	CASSLGVSLPYGYTF
TRBV5-5	-	TRBD1	TRBJ2-7	TGTGCCAGCAGCTTGTCGGGACAGGGATTCTACGAGCAGTACTTC	CASSLSGQGFYEQYF
TRBV4-2	few	-	TRBJ2-5	TGTGCCAGCAGCCAAGAAGGACTCCGTCTGACCCAGTACTTC	CASSQEGLRLTQYF
TRBV18	few	-	TRBJ1-5	TGTGCCAGCTCCCTGTCGGGGAGACTGGGGGCTAGCAATCAGCCCCAGCATTTT	CASSLSGRLGASNQPQHF
TRBV2	-	-	TRBJ1-2	TGTGCCAGCATGAGGAGAACTAACTATGGCTACACCTTC	CASMRRTNYGYTF
TRBV7-7	-	-	TRBJ2-5	TGTGCCAGCAGCTTAGCGGTACACACCCAAAAAGAGACCCAGTACTTC	CASSLAVHTQKETQYF
TRBV6-1	few	TRBD1	TRBJ2-7	TGTGCCAGCAGTGAAGCGCGGGGGGACAGGGGGTCCTACGAGCAGTACTTC	CASSEARGDRGSYEQYF
TRBV27	few	TRBD2	TRBJ2-7	TGTGCCAGCAGAATCCCGGGGAGCGGGGGGCCGTACGAGCAGTACTTC	CASRIPGSGGPYEQYF
TRBV5-6	-	TRBD1	TRBJ2-1	TGTGCCAGCAGCAAGCCGGGACAGGGCTTTGAGCAGTTCTTC	CASSKPGQGFEQFF
TRBV19	few	-	TRBJ1-4	TGTGCCAGTAGTATGGGGCAGGGGTCTAATGAAAAACTGTTTTTT	CASSMGQGSNEKLFF
TRBV5-1	-	-	TRBJ1-2	TGCGCCAGCAGCAGGGACACGAGCGAGCTTCTGTATGGCTACACCTTC	CASSRDTSELLYGYTF
TRBV10-2	-	-	TRBJ2-7	TGCGCCAGCAGCCAGGGGCTAGCTGTCCACGAGCAGTACTTC	CASSQGLAVHEQYF
TRBV7-8	many	-	TRBJ2-1	TGTGCCAGCGCCCTGGGGTCGGGGCGAGGCTACAATGAGCAGTTCTTC	CASALGSGRGYNEQFF
TRBV18	-	-	TRBJ2-7	TGTGCCAGCTCACGAACAGCCGGGGTCAGTTACGAGCAGTACTTC	CASSRTAGVSYEQYF
TRBV27	few	TRBD2	TRBJ2-1	TGTGCCAGCGGGATAGCGGGAGTTGGGCAGTTCTTC	CASGIAGVGQFF
TRBV7-2	-	-	TRBJ2-2	TGTGCCAGCCTATTGGACCGACAGAACACCGGGGAGCTGTTTTTT	CASLLDRQNTGELFF
TRBV7-2	few	-	TRBJ2-1	TGTGCCAGCAGCCCCCCTGGCACCTCCTACAATGAGCAGTTCTTC	CASSPPGTSYNEQFF
TRBV6-1	-	-	TRBJ2-7	TGTGCCAGCAGTTACGATAACCCCCGGGGAGGAAACGAGCAGTACTTC	CASSYDNPRGGNEQYF
TRBV6-2/TRBV6-3	few	TRBD1	TRBJ2-7	TGTGCCAGCAGTGGACAGGATTGGTACGCCTACGAGCAGTACTTC	CASSGQDWYAYEQYF
TRBV4-3	-	-	TRBJ2-3	TGCGCCAGCAGCCACCTACCCAGGGATACGCAGTATTTT	CASSHLPRDTQYF
TRBV5-4	few	-	TRBJ2-4	TGTGCTGGGGGCCACTCTGACGTCAAAAACATTCAGTACTTC	CAGGHSDVKNIQYF
TRBV19	-	-	TRBJ2-7	TGTGCCAGTAGTATAGGACTTACCTACGAGCAGTACTTC	CASSIGLTYEQYF
TRBV7-2	few	-	TRBJ1-1	TGTGCCAGCAGCTTAGAGGTCAGCCGGAACACTGAAGCTTTCTTT	CASSLEVSRNTEAFF
TRBV12-3/TRBV12-4	-	TRBD1	TRBJ2-4	TGTGCCAGCAGCGGGACAGGGGGCCACATTCAGTACTTC	CASSGTGGHIQYF
TRBV12-3/TRBV12-4	few	-	TRBJ1-5	TGTGCCAGCAGTTTAGCGCGGAACAATCAGCCCCAGCATTTT	CASSLARNNQPQHF
TRBV7-2	many	-	TRBJ2-3	TGTGCCAGCAGCTTGGGGCCCCTCCGCCCGTATTTT	CASSLGPLRPYF
TRBV7-2	-	-	TRBJ1-2	TGTGCCAGCAGCTTTTCCAGGGGAGGCCTCTATGGCTACACCTTC	CASSFSRGGLYGYTF
TRBV28	few	-	TRBJ2-3	TGTGCCAGCAGTTTATATATTAGGGGGGGGGGCACAGATACGCAGTATTTT	CASSLYIRGGGTDTQYF
TRBV7-2	many	-	TRBJ1-2	TGTGCCAGCAGACTCGGCGGACAGCCAAACTATGGCTACACCTTC	CASRLGGQPNYGYTF
TRBV20-1	-	-	TRBJ1-4	TGCAGTGCTAGAGGGCTTATAGGGGAAAAACTGTTTTTT	CSARGLIGEKLFF
TRBV7-2	many	TRBD2	TRBJ2-1	TGTGCCAGCAGCTTAGCGCCCGGGGGGGCGGGGAATGAGCAGTTCTTC	CASSLAPGGAGNEQFF
TRBV28	few	-	TRBJ1-5	TGTGCCAGCAGCTCGATGCAGGATAATCAGCCCCAGCATTTT	CASSSMQDNQPQHF
TRBV2	-	TRBD2	TRBJ2-5	TGTGCCAGCAAGAAACTAGCGGGGGAAGAGACCCAGTACTTC	CASKKLAGEETQYF
TRBV4-3	-	-	TRBJ2-3	TGCGCCAGCAGCCAAGAACTACCGGGACGGGGCACAGATACGCAGTATTTT	CASSQELPGRGTDTQYF
TRBV7-6	few	TRBD2	TRBJ2-5	TGTGCCAGCAGGCTCCATACTAGCGGGACAGAAGAGACCCAGTACTTC	CASRLHTSGTEETQYF
TRBV11-2	few	-	TRBJ2-1	TGTGCCAGCAGCTTAGTGGTCCAACTGAGGGACAATGAGCAGTTCTTC	CASSLVVQLRDNEQFF
TRBV7-2	many	TRBD1	TRBJ1-1	TGTGCCAGCAGCCCCGACAGGGGGGCTGAAGCTTTCTTT	CASSPDRGAEAFF
TRBV15	-	TRBD1	TRBJ1-1	TGTGCCACCCGCCCCCGCTTACAGGGGGTTAGGGGCACTGAAGCTTTCTTT	CATRPRLQGVRGTEAFF
TRBV12-3/TRBV12-4	-	TRBD2	TRBJ2-1	TGTGCCAGCAGGCCTAGCGGGAGCTTAGGCAATGAGCAGTTCTTC	CASRPSGSLGNEQFF
TRBV7-8	-	-	TRBJ1-1	TGTGCCTCGCGGGGACTACTTGGACCTGAAGCTTTCTTT	CASRGLLGPEAFF
TRBV10-3	-	-	TRBJ2-1	TGTGCCATCAGTGACCGGTTAAGCTCCTACAATGAGCAGTTCTTC	CAISDRLSSYNEQFF
TRBV7-2	many	TRBD1	TRBJ1-6	TGTGCCAGCAGCTTAAGGGGACAGAAAAATTCACCCCTCCACTTT	CASSLRGQKNSPLHF
TRBV7-2	many	-	TRBJ2-4	TGTGCCAGCAGCTTTGGGCGGGGGCCCGGGAGGAACATTCAGTACTTC	CASSFGRGPGRNIQYF
TRBV7-9	-	TRBD1	TRBJ2-1	TGTGCCAGCAGCTTTGGGACAGGGGGAGGCAATGAGCAGTTCTTC	CASSFGTGGGNEQFF
TRBV7-2	many	-	TRBJ2-7	TGTGCCAGCAGCCTCCTACTAGGCTACGAGCAGTACTTC	CASSLLLGYEQYF
TRBV7-9	-	-	TRBJ2-7	TGTGCCAGCAGCTTTTCGGGGCAGGACTACGAGCAGTACTTC	CASSFSGQDYEQYF
TRBV18	-	-	TRBJ1-2	TGTGCCAGCTCACCAGCCCGGCGACCTAACTATGGCTACACCTTC	CASSPARRPNYGYTF
TRBV4-3	few	-	TRBJ2-3	TGCGCCAGCAGCCAAGATCGGGCACTTACAGATACGCAGTATTTT	CASSQDRALTDTQYF
TRBV7-2	many	TRBD1	TRBJ2-7	TGTGCCAGCAGCTTAGTTCCGGGACAGGGATACGAGCAGTACTTC	CASSLVPGQGYEQYF
TRBV7-8	few	-	TRBJ2-3	TGTGCCAGCAGCTTAGGACAGAGAGACCAGTATTTT	CASSLGQRDQYF
TRBV7-9	few	TRBD2	TRBJ2-3	TGTGCCAGCAGCTACGGACTAGCGGCTAGCACAGATACGCAGTATTTT	CASSYGLAASTDTQYF
TRBV4-1	-	-	TRBJ1-1	TGCGCCAGCAGCCTCGGACGAGGAACGACTGAAGCTTTCTTT	CASSLGRGTTEAFF
TRBV6-1	few	-	TRBJ2-3	TGTGCCAGCCCCAAACCCCAATTATCGAGGGCGGATACGCAGTATTTT	CASPKPQLSRADTQYF